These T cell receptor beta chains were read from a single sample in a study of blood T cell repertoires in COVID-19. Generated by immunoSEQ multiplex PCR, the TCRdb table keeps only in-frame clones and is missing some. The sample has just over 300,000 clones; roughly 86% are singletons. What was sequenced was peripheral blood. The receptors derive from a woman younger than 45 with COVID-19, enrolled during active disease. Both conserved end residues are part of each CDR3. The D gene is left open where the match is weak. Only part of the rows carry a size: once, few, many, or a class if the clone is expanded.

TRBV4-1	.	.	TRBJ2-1	TGCGCCAGCAGCCAAGATTGGCAGGCCGTGGATGAGCAGTTCTTC	CASSQDWQAVDEQFF
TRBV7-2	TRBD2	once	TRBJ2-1	TGTGCCAGCAGCCAACGGGGGGGTCGTTATGGTGAGCAGTTCTTC	CASSQRGGRYGEQFF
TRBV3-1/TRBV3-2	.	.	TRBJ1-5	TGTGCCAGCAGCCTTGGACTGGGGAATCAGCCCCAGCATTTT	CASSLGLGNQPQHF
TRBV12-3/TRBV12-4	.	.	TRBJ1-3	TGTGCCAGCGCGCGAGGAAACACCATATATTTT	CASARGNTIYF
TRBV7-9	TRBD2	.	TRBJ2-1	TGTGCCAGCAGCTTAACGTCTGCTAGCGGAGTAAGCAATGAGCAGTTCTTC	CASSLTSASGVSNEQFF
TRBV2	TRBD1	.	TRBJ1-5	TGTGCCAGCGGAGGGACAGGGAATCAGCCCCAGCATTTT	CASGGTGNQPQHF
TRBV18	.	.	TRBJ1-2	TGTGCCAGCTCACCATTACGGTATAACGGGGACACCAACCATGGCTACACCTTC	CASSPLRYNGDTNHGYTF
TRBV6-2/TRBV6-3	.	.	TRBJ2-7	TGTGCCAGCAGTTACTCGGGCACCCGGTACGAGCAGTACTTC	CASSYSGTRYEQYF
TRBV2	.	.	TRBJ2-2	TGTGCCAGCAGTGTGGGGGCCGGGGAAACCGGGGAGCTGTTTTTT	CASSVGAGETGELFF
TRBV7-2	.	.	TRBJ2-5	TGTGCCAGCAGCTCCGGGTTGGTAGAGACCCAGTACTTC	CASSSGLVETQYF
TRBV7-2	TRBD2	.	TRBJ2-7	TGTGCCAGCAGCCATAGCGGGGGCGCCTACGAGCAGTACTTC	CASSHSGGAYEQYF
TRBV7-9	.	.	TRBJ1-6	TGTGCCAGCAGCAACAGGGTTATGGGATCACCCCTCCACTTT	CASSNRVMGSPLHF
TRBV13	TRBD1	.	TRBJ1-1	TGTGCCAGCAGCCCCGACAGGGCCGTGACTGAAGCTTTCTTT	CASSPDRAVTEAFF
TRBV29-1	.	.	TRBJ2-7	TGCAGCGTTGTTAAGCCAGGTTACTACGAGCAGTACTTC	CSVVKPGYYEQYF
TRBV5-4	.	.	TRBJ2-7	TGTGCCACCTCAGGGGTTAGGAGCGAGCAGTACTTC	CATSGVRSEQYF
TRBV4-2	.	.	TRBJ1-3	TGTGCCAGCAGCCAAGATCTGCGGGCGCGGCACAGATCGAGCTCTGGAAACACCATATATTTT	CASSQDLRARHRSSSGNTIYF
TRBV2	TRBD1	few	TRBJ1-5	TGTGCCAGCACCCTCGGACAGGGTGGCAATCAGCCCCAGCATTTT	CASTLGQGGNQPQHF
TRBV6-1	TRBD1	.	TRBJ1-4	TGTGCCAGCAGTGAAATGACAGGGGTTGTTGAAAAACTGTTTTTT	CASSEMTGVVEKLFF
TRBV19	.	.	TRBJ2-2	TGTGCCAGTAGTATAGTCTCCACTAGTTCCGGGGAGCTGTTTTTT	CASSIVSTSSGELFF
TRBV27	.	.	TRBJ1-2	TGTGCCAGCAGTTTATGGGGGCCTAACTATGGCTACACCTTC	CASSLWGPNYGYTF
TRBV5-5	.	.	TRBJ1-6	TGTGCCAGCAGCTTGTTGCCGGACATCGGTTCACCCCTCCACTTT	CASSLLPDIGSPLHF
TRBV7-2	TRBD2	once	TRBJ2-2	TGTGCCAGCAGCTTAGTTGCGGGGGGTACCGGGGAGCTGTTTTTT	CASSLVAGGTGELFF
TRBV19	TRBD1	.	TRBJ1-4	TGTGCCAGTAGTATGGCAGGGGGCGCGATTGAAAAACTGTTTTTT	CASSMAGGAIEKLFF
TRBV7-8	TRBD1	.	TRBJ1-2	TGTGCCAGCAGCTTAAAGGTCCGGGCAGGGGGCCGGGGCTACACCTTC	CASSLKVRAGGRGYTF
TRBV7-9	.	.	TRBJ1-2	TGTGCCAGCAGTCCCGCGGGAGGAGATGGCTACACCTTC	CASSPAGGDGYTF
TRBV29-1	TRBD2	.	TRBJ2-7	TGCAGCGTTGTAGCGGGGGGGACCTACGAGCAGTACTTC	CSVVAGGTYEQYF
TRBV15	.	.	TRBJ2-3	TGTGCCACCAGCAGAGGGCAGAGCACAGATACGCAGTATTTT	CATSRGQSTDTQYF
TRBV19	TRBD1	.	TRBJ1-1	TGTGCCAGTACCTCGGACAGGGGGCAGCGAGCTTTCTTT	CASTSDRGQRAFF
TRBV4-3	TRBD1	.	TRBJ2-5	TGCGCCAGCAGCCGAGTAGGGGGCGAGACCCAGTACTTC	CASSRVGGETQYF
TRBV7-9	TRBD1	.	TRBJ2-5	TGTGCCAGCAGCTTAGTCACAGGGGGCCGGGAGACCCAGTACTTC	CASSLVTGGRETQYF
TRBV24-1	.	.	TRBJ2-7	TGTGCCACCAGTGATGGGGCCCCTGGGGGGTTCTCCTACGAGCAGTACTTC	CATSDGAPGGFSYEQYF
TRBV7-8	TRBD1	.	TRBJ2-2	TGTGCCAGCAGCTTAAGGACAGGGGGCTCCGGGGAGCTGTTTTTT	CASSLRTGGSGELFF
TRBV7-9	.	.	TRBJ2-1	TGTGCCAGCACCCCAAGGGGCCATTACAATGAGCAGTTCTTC	CASTPRGHYNEQFF
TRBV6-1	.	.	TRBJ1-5	TGTGCCAGCAGTGAAGGGGGGGAGAATCAGCCCCAGCATTTT	CASSEGGENQPQHF
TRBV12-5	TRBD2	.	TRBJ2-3	TGTGCTAGTGGTTTCTTAATTCAACGACTAGCGAAAGATAGCACAGATACGCAGTATTTT	CASGFLIQRLAKDSTDTQYF
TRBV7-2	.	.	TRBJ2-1	TGTGCCAGCAGCCTCCTGGGGGCGACGTGGAATGAGCAGTTCTTC	CASSLLGATWNEQFF
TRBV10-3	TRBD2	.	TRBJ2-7	TGTGCCATCAGTTACCGACTAGCGTCGCACGAGCAGTACTTC	CAISYRLASHEQYF
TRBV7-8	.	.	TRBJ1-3	TGTGCCAGCAGCTTTAACACCGCCTCTGGAAACACCATATATTTT	CASSFNTASGNTIYF